A single sample is the source of the 31 T cell receptor beta chains below, sequenced in a study of blood T cell repertoires in COVID-19. The repertoire was sequenced with immunoSEQ multiplex PCR; TCRdb's copy has only in-frame clones and lacks some. This table has some 68,000 clones, about 91% appearing once. The sample taken for sequencing was peripheral blood. The source is a man aged 35-49 years with COVID-19, enrolled during active disease.

This rearrangement joins TRBV28 to TRBJ2-2, with a weak D call TRBD1 (5 bases). Per the germline V gene, CDR1 is MDHEN and CDR2 is SYDVKM. V shed 7 bases and J shed 4 bases, with 13 bases lying between them. This CDR3 has 14 amino acids. CDR3 in DNA: TGTGCCAGCACCAAGGGGCCTAGCACCGGGGAGCTGTTTTTT. Translated: CASTKGPSTGELFF.

The rearrangement uses TRBV27 and TRBJ1-2, with a tentative D call TRBD1 (5 bases). Trimming took off 6 bases at V and 5 bases at J, with 19 bases between the two ends. Germline V lookup: CDR1 MNHEY, CDR2 SMNVEV (reference sequence). There are 15 residues in the CDR3. In nucleotides, the CDR3 is TGTGCCAGCAGCACCCGTACAGGCGACCATTATGGCTACACCTTC. Its translation: CASSTRTGDHYGYTF.

The gene calls are TRBV6-5 and TRBJ1-2, with a possible D match to TRBD1 (6 bases). The CDR3 is 14 amino acids. CDR1 MNHEY and CDR2 SVGAGI come from the germline V gene. V was cut by 7 bases and J by 7 bases, with 19 bases left in between. CDR3 amino acids: CASTQGPPGFGYTF. CDR3 DNA: TGTGCCAGCACCCAGGGGCCGCCAGGGTTTGGCTACACCTTC.

The J gene is TRBJ1-2, the V gene TRBV3-1 (or the pseudogene TRBV3-2); maybe TRBD1 (5 bases). The V and J ends lost 3 bases and 7 bases respectively, with 21 bases between them. Germline-derived CDR1 and CDR2 are LGHDT and YNNKEL (reference sequence). CDR3 size: 16 residues. CDR3 sequence reads: CASSHYQPGGGGGYTF. CDR3 in DNA: TGTGCCAGCAGCCACTACCAGCCCGGTGGGGGAGGTGGCTACACCTTC.

This chain uses TRBV7-6 with TRBJ1-6; no clear D gene. With 3 bases removed from V and 8 bases from J, the gap between germline ends came to 5 bases. The CDR3 extends over 12 amino acids. CDR1 and CDR2 from the germline V gene are SGHVS and FNYEAQ. Here the CDR3 DNA reads TGTGCCAGCAGCTTTTCTTATTCACCCCTCCACTTT. Protein sequence: CASSFSYSPLHF.

This clone was counted a single time. The V call is TRBV28, the J call TRBJ1-1; 9 bases match TRBD1. This CDR3 region has 16 residues. Trimming removed 5 bases from V and 0 bases from J; junction bases left unmatched: 7. From germline, CDR1 is MDHEN and CDR2 SYDVKM. CDR3 residues: CASSSPGQGLNTEAFF. The DNA for the CDR3 is TGTGCCAGCAGTAGCCCGGGACAGGGACTGAACACTGAAGCTTTCTTT.

The chain is built from TRBV28 and TRBJ2-1; D may be TRBD1 (6 bases). Germline-derived CDR1 and CDR2 are MDHEN and SYDVKM. The CDR3 consists of 16 residues. The V end was cut by 4 bases, the J end by 2 bases, with 15 bases between. Written as DNA, the CDR3 is TGTGCCAGCAGTTCACCCGGGACACCGCCCTACAATGAGCAGTTCTTC. Encoded protein: CASSSPGTPPYNEQFF.

The rearrangement links TRBV4-1 to TRBJ2-6, with a tentative D call TRBD2 (6 bases). The CDR3 totals 15 residues. Germline V gene data show CDR1 as MGHRA and CDR2 as YSYEKL. V was shortened by 8 bases and J by 1 base, with 12 bases between the two germline ends. The CDR3 region is CASSQAGSGANVLTF. DNA for the CDR3: TGCGCCAGCTCCCAAGCGGGTTCTGGGGCCAACGTCCTGACTTTC.

The chain is built from TRBV27 and TRBJ2-5; maybe TRBD1 (5 bases). The V end was cut by 7 bases, the J end by 5 bases, with 23 bases between. Germline V gene sequence: CDR1 MNHEY, CDR2 SMNVEV (reference sequence). The CDR3 loop spans 16 amino acids. CDR3 DNA sequence: TGTGCCAGCACCGCTAATATAACAGGCAAGGGCGAGACCCAGTACTTC. Its translation: CASTANITGKGETQYF.

The chain uses TRBV2 and TRBJ2-7, with D possibly matching TRBD1 (8 bases). Germline loops: CDR1 SNHLY, CDR2 FYNNEI. The CDR3 extends over 15 amino acids. Trimming took off 6 bases at V and 1 base at J, with 16 bases between the two ends. CDR3 coding DNA: TGTGCCAGCAGCCCCACAGGGGGGGCTTCCTACGAGCAGTACTTC. Amino acids: CASSPTGGASYEQYF. The complete variable domain, with remaining parts taken from reference TRBV2 and TRBJ2-7, reads EPEVTQTPSHQVTQMGQEVILRCVPISNHLYFYWYRQILGQKVEFLVSFYNNEISEKSEIFDDQFSVERPDGSNFTLKIRSTKLEDSAMYFCASSPTGGASYEQYFGPGTRLTVT.

The V gene is TRBV30, the J gene TRBJ1-2, with a weak D call TRBD1 (5 bases). V lost 4 bases and J 3 bases, leaving 12 bases between the germline ends. The V gene's germline CDR1 is GTSNPN and CDR2 SVGIG (reference sequence). This CDR3 region has 13 residues. The CDR3 DNA sequence: TGTGCCTGGACTGGGGCAGGGTACTATGGCTACACCTTC. Its protein is CAWTGAGYYGYTF.

The CDR3 sequence is CASAYRASSSTDTQYF. CDR3 coding DNA: TGTGCCAGCGCCTACAGGGCCTCATCTAGCACAGATACGCAGTATTTT. The chain is built from TRBV13 and TRBJ2-3; D perhaps matches TRBD1 (6 bases). The CDR3 spans 16 residues. The germline V and J ends were trimmed by 8 bases and 0 bases, with 18 bases remaining between them. Germline V CDR1 and CDR2: PRHDT, FYEKMQ (reference sequence).

This clone was detected only a few times. The chain recombines TRBV5-6 with TRBJ1-2; D is perhaps TRBD1 (5 bases). The CDR3 spans 13 residues. Germline assignment: CDR1 SGHDT and CDR2 YYEEEE. The ends were cut back, 4 bases at V and 4 bases at J, with 11 bases in the middle. The DNA for the CDR3 is TGTGCCAGCAGCATAGGGGAGGGCTATGGCTACACCTTC. Translation: CASSIGEGYGYTF.

This clone was detected once. This rearrangement joins TRBV20-1 to TRBJ1-1, with D maybe TRBD1 (6 bases). Germline V CDR1 and CDR2: DFQATT, SNEGSKA (reference sequence). The CDR3 runs to 16 residues. Trimming took off 3 bases at V and 1 base at J, with 18 bases between the two ends. The CDR3 spells CSASETKGVKNTEAFF. The CDR3 DNA sequence: TGCAGTGCTAGTGAAACCAAGGGGGTGAAGAACACTGAAGCTTTCTTT.

Here the CDR3 reads CAWSVPWQFNSQPQHF. As DNA, the CDR3 is TGTGCCTGGAGTGTACCGTGGCAGTTTAATTCTCAGCCCCAGCATTTT. V gene TRBV30 combines with J gene TRBJ1-5; no reliable D call. The CDR3 loop spans 16 amino acids. The ends were cut back, 0 bases at V and 6 bases at J, with 18 bases in the middle. CDR1 is GTSNPN and CDR2 is SVGIG in the germline V gene (reference sequence).

The rearrangement links TRBV2 to TRBJ2-7; 7 nucleotides match TRBD1. Trimming took 7 bases from V and 2 from J; bases not matched to a gene: 2. The V gene's germline CDR1 is SNHLY and CDR2 FYNNEI. The CDR3 spans 12 residues. CDR3 nucleotide sequence: TGTGCCAGCATAACAGGGGCCTACGAGCAGTACTTC. The encoded protein is CASITGAYEQYF.

This rearrangement joins TRBV5-1 to TRBJ1-4; the D is unclear. This CDR3 is 16 amino acids long. CDR1 is SGHRS, CDR2 YFSETQ, per germline. V lost 0 bases to trimming and J lost 2 bases, with 11 bases between them. The CDR3 DNA reads as TGCGCCAGCAGCTTGGTATCCGGGGATACTAATGAAAAACTGTTTTTT. This codes for CASSLVSGDTNEKLFF.

This chain links TRBV10-3 with TRBJ2-2; TRBD2 is a possible D gene (5 bases). Germline-derived CDR1 and CDR2 are ENHRY and SYGVKD. The CDR3 covers 15 residues. Trimming pared 4 bases from V and 3 bases from J, leaving 12 bases between. The CDR3 sequence: CAISAEGPYTGELFF. Here the CDR3 DNA reads TGTGCCATCAGTGCTGAGGGTCCCTACACCGGGGAGCTGTTTTTT.

J is TRBJ2-2 and V is TRBV5-1; a weak D match, TRBD2 (5 bases). There are 15 residues in the CDR3. V was shortened by 1 base and J by 1 base, with 8 bases between the two germline ends. The germline CDR1 and CDR2 sequences are SGHRS and YFSETQ. In nucleotides, the CDR3 is TGCGCCAGCAGCTTGATAGAGGGGAACACCGGGGAGCTGTTTTTT. Encoded protein: CASSLIEGNTGELFF.

The chain couples TRBV28 to TRBJ1-3; weak D call: TRBD1 (5 bases). Trimming cost V 6 bases and J 0 bases, with 12 bases left between them. Looked up from germline, CDR1 is MDHEN and CDR2 is SYDVKM. This CDR3 spans 15 amino acids. CDR3 amino acids: CASSANRGSGNTIYF. The CDR3 nucleotides are TGTGCCAGCAGCGCTAATAGGGGCTCTGGAAACACCATATATTTT.

This clone occurred once. Its ends do not fully match the called genes, so a read error is possible. The V call is TRBV5-1, the J call TRBJ1-1; D remains unclear. Germline-derived CDR1 and CDR2 are SGHRS and YFSETQ. This CDR3 is built from 14 residues. The CDR3 here is CASSLYSANPEAFF. CDR3 nucleotide sequence: TGCGCCAGCAGCTTATACTCCGCGAACCCTGAAGCTTTCTTT.

This clone was seen only once. The chain links TRBV10-3 to TRBJ2-1, with TRBD2 identical over 15 bases. This CDR3 is 17 amino acids long. Germline V gene data show CDR1 as ENHRY and CDR2 as SYGVKD. V dropped 3 bases and J dropped 10; count of bases not matched to a gene: 10. CDR3 DNA: TGTGCCATCAGTGACTCCCGGACTAGCGGGGGGGCTAGGGAGCAGTTCTTC. Its protein is CAISDSRTSGGAREQFF.

J is TRBJ2-2 and V is TRBV6-5; 8 positions match TRBD2. Trimming took 4 bases from V and 2 from J; bases not matched to a gene: 6. Germline V gene sequence: CDR1 MNHEY, CDR2 SVGAGI. CDR3 length: 16 amino acids. The CDR3: CASSSETSDNTGELFF. The CDR3, as DNA: TGTGCCAGCAGTTCTGAGACTAGCGACAACACCGGGGAGCTGTTTTTT.

The chain links TRBV5-4 to TRBJ1-3; a weak D match, TRBD1 (5 bases). Germline V CDR1 and CDR2: SGHNT, YYREEE (reference sequence). Trimming pared 2 bases from V and 0 bases from J, leaving 15 bases between. The CDR3 extends over 17 amino acids. The DNA for the CDR3 is TGTGCCAGCAGCTTTAACGCGGGACGGTACTCTGGAAACACCATATATTTT. Protein product: CASSFNAGRYSGNTIYF.

The chain couples TRBV11-2 to TRBJ1-5, with D tentatively TRBD1 (6 bases). From germline, CDR1 is SGHAT and CDR2 FQNNGV. This CDR3 is built from 14 residues. Trimming pared 5 bases from V and 4 bases from J, leaving 12 bases between. The DNA of the CDR3 is TGTGCCAGCAGCCTAAAAACAGGGAATCAGCCCCAGCATTTT. This gives the protein CASSLKTGNQPQHF.

This chain connects TRBV30 to TRBJ1-2, with D possibly TRBD1 on 5 matching bases. The CDR3 totals 15 residues. Germline loops: CDR1 GTSNPN, CDR2 SVGIG (reference sequence). V lost 3 bases to trimming and J lost 0 bases, with 14 bases between them. The CDR3 reads CAWSLGTLANYGYTF. CDR3 bases: TGTGCCTGGAGCCTCGGGACTTTAGCTAACTATGGCTACACCTTC.

The chain couples TRBV3-1 (or the pseudogene TRBV3-2) to TRBJ1-2; D remains unclear. This CDR3 has 16 amino acids. Trimming took 0 bases from V and 6 from J, leaving 17 bases between them. Germline V lookup: CDR1 LGHDT, CDR2 YNNKEL (reference sequence). The CDR3 DNA sequence: TGTGCCAGCAGCCAAGATTGGGCCATCTCCGCCAATGGCTACACCTTC. Protein sequence: CASSQDWAISANGYTF.

In its sample, this clone was seen once. This sequence joins TRBV7-9 and TRBJ2-3; perhaps TRBD2 as D (6 bases). Germline-derived CDR1 and CDR2 are SEHNR and FQNEAQ (reference sequence). Trimming pared 5 bases from V and 6 bases from J, leaving 15 bases between. CDR3 length: 14 residues. The CDR3 region has the DNA TGTGCCAGCAGCCCGGGTATCGGAGGGGATACGCAGTATTTT. Protein sequence: CASSPGIGGDTQYF. The full variable domain, with the rest looked up from reference TRBV7-9 and TRBJ2-3, is DTGVSQNPRHKITKRGQNVTFRCDPISEHNRLYWYRQTLGQGPEFLTYFQNEAQLEKSRLLSDRFSAERPKGSFSTLEIQRTEQGDSAMYLCASSPGIGGDTQYFGPGTRLTVL.

The V gene is TRBV29-1, the J gene TRBJ1-4; D is unclear. This CDR3 is 15 amino acids long. V was cut by 0 bases and J by 4 bases, with 12 bases left in between. Germline assignment: CDR1 SQVTM and CDR2 ANQGSEA. CDR3 residues: CSVEDVDGVNEKLFF. The DNA for the CDR3 is TGCAGCGTTGAAGATGTAGACGGAGTTAATGAAAAACTGTTTTTT.

This clone was counted a single time. The rearrangement joins TRBV11-2 to TRBJ2-2; D unclear. The germline CDR1 and CDR2 sequences are SGHAT and FQNNGV. The length of the CDR3 is 15 residues. Deletions cut 0 bases from V and 0 bases from J, with 5 bases between. The CDR3 sequence: CASSLDSSNTGELFF. CDR3 sequence (DNA): TGTGCCAGCAGCTTAGATTCGTCGAACACCGGGGAGCTGTTTTTT.

The chain links TRBV28 to TRBJ1-6; 9 bases match TRBD1. Trimming removed 5 bases from V and 13 bases from J; junction bases left unmatched: 12. CDR3 length: 15 amino acids. Germline assignment: CDR1 MDHEN and CDR2 SYDVKM. CDR3 loop: CASSPTGTGRGPLHF. The CDR3 DNA reads as TGTGCCAGCAGTCCTACCGGGACAGGGAGGGGGCCCCTCCACTTT.